The 13 T cell receptor beta chains in this list originate from one sample, sequenced in a study of shared clonotypes between healthy human individuals. Assay used: immunoSEQ multiplex PCR; TCRdb lists only in-frame clones, some missing. The sample lists roughly 2.1 million clones; 90% to 95% were seen once. CD8 cells classed as naive were CD45RO-negative and positively selected for CCR7, excluding terminally differentiated effector memory CD45RA+ cells. The sequencing sample was made of naive CD8+ T cells from PBMCs. Receptors were obtained from a young man in good health. Some clones in this sample may be carry-over from other donors' samples.

The rearrangement uses TRBV5-6 and TRBJ1-2; D remains ambiguous. V lost 0 bases and J lost 2, with 8 bases in between. CDR3 length: 14 residues. From germline, CDR1 is SGHDT and CDR2 YYEEEE. CDR3 in amino acids: CASSLGVTNYGYTF. DNA for the CDR3: TGTGCCAGCAGCTTGGGAGTTACCAACTATGGCTACACCTTC.

V gene TRBV6-4 combines with J gene TRBJ2-6; a weak D match, TRBD2 (6 bases). The length of the CDR3 is 16 residues. Germline assignment: CDR1 MRHNA and CDR2 SNTAGT. With 3 bases removed from V and 2 bases from J, the gap between germline ends came to 11 bases. CDR3 coding DNA: TGTGCCAGCAGTGAATCGGGGGTGGCTGGGGCCAACGTCCTGACTTTC. It codes for CASSESGVAGANVLTF.

The genes are TRBV11-2 and TRBJ1-3, with D unresolved. Germline V gives CDR1 SGHAT, CDR2 FQNNGV. Trimming shortened V by 1 base and J by 7 bases, and 14 bases separated the two germline ends. This CDR3 has 15 amino acids. In nucleotides, the CDR3 is TGTGCCAGCAGCTTAGTAGTAGGGCTGAGCAACACCATATATTTT. It encodes CASSLVVGLSNTIYF.

The chain links TRBV28 to TRBJ2-3, with TRBD1 as a possible D gene (7 bases). This CDR3 spans 17 amino acids. With 3 bases removed from V and 0 bases from J, the gap between germline ends came to 16 bases. The germline V gene has CDR1 MDHEN and CDR2 SYDVKM. In nucleotides, the CDR3 is TGTGCCAGCAGTTTTGAGGAGGGGACAGAGAGCACAGATACGCAGTATTTT. Protein product: CASSFEEGTESTDTQYF.

V usage is TRBV19 and J usage is TRBJ1-5; 8 bases align to TRBD1. V lost 7 bases to trimming and J lost 3 bases; unmatched junction nucleotides: 8. This CDR3 contains 15 residues. Per germline, CDR1 LNHDA and CDR2 SQIVND (reference sequence). In nucleotides, the CDR3 is TGTGCCAGTACTGCGACAGGGGCAAACAATCAGCCCCAGCATTTT. This translates into CASTATGANNQPQHF.

V gene TRBV6-1 combines with J gene TRBJ2-7, with 7 positions matching TRBD2. The CDR3 loop spans 15 amino acids. V lost 6 bases to trimming and J lost 2 bases; unmatched junction nucleotides: 10. CDR1 MNHNS and CDR2 SASEGT come from the germline V gene. CDR3 nucleotide sequence: TGTGCCAGCAGGGGGGGGACGGAGAGGCCCTACGAGCAGTACTTC. Protein sequence: CASRGGTERPYEQYF.

V gene TRBV4-1 combines with J gene TRBJ2-7; possibly TRBD1 or TRBD2 for D (5 bases each). V was cut by 1 base and J by 3 bases, with 22 bases left in between. The CDR3 length is 18 residues. Germline lookup yields CDR1 MGHRA and CDR2 YSYEKL. In nucleotides, the CDR3 is TGCGCCAGCAGCCAAGGGGGCTGGGACGAAGCAGGGAACTACGAGCAGTACTTC. Its translation is CASSQGGWDEAGNYEQYF.

The chain recombines TRBV12-2 with TRBJ1-2. TRBV12-2 is deemed a pseudogene. This CDR3 is built from 15 residues. Here the CDR3 DNA reads TGTGCAAGTCGATATAAGAGGGGTAAGGAGTATGGCTACACCTTC. Translating gives CASRYKRGKEYGYTF.

Here the CDR3 reads CASSGRDRGYSYNEQFF. The CDR3 DNA is TGTGCCAGCAGCGGCCGGGACAGGGGGTACTCCTACAATGAGCAGTTCTTC. V gene TRBV9 combines with J gene TRBJ2-1, with TRBD1 matching over 11 bases. This CDR3 is 17 amino acids long. Germline CDR1 reads SGDLS; CDR2 reads YYNGEE. The V segment lost 3 bases and the J segment 0 bases; nucleotides outside the gene matches: 5.

This chain links TRBV2 with TRBJ2-7, with 7 bases fitting TRBD1. The V gene end was trimmed by 4 bases and the J gene end by 3 bases; junction bases not matched to a gene: 18. The CDR3 contains 18 residues. Germline V gene sequence: CDR1 SNHLY, CDR2 FYNNEI. CDR3 loop: CASSVHGTAPKADYEQYF. Written as DNA, the CDR3 is TGTGCCAGCAGTGTGCACGGGACAGCACCAAAGGCGGACTACGAGCAGTACTTC.

For this clone: Mismatch with germline at one junction end may stem from a read error. V gene TRBV2 combines with J gene TRBJ2-7; 8 bases are a match to TRBD1. The CDR3 totals 14 residues. Per the germline V gene, CDR1 is SNHLY and CDR2 is FYNNEI. This chain's CDR3 is CASNEQGESYEQYF. CDR3 DNA: TGTGCCAGCAATGAACAGGGGGAGTCCTACGAGCAGTACTTC.

The gene calls are TRBV11-2 and TRBJ2-7; no clear D gene. V was cut by 5 bases and J by 5 bases, with 7 bases left in between. The CDR3 runs 11 residues. Looked up from germline, CDR1 is SGHAT and CDR2 is FQNNGV. The CDR3 region has the DNA TGTGCCAGCAGCATCTACAACGAGCAGTACTTC. Protein product: CASSIYNEQYF.

The chain uses TRBV12-5 and TRBJ1-2; 8 bases are shared with TRBD1. This CDR3 spans 15 amino acids. Germline CDR1 is LGHNT and CDR2 is FRNRAP. V was clipped by 1 base and J by 4 bases; unmatched bases: 5. This CDR3 reads CASGLALDRAYGYTF. CDR3 sequence (DNA): TGTGCTAGTGGTTTGGCCTTGGACAGGGCCTATGGCTACACCTTC.